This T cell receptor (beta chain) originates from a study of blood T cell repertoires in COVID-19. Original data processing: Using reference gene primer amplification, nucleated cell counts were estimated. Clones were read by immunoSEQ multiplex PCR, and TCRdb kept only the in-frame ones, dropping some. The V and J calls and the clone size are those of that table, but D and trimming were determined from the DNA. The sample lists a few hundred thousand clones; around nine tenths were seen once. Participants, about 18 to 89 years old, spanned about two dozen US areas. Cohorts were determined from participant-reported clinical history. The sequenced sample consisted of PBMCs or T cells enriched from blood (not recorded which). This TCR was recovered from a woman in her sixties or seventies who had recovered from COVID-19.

The CDR3 region has the DNA TGTGCCTGGAGTGTAATGTCTCACTATCAGTATTTT. This sequence encodes CAWSVMSHYQYF. V gene TRBV30 combines with J gene TRBJ2-3, with D hard to call. Germline V gene sequence: CDR1 GTSNPN, CDR2 SVGIG (reference sequence). V shed 0 bases and J shed 12 bases, with 13 bases lying between them. The CDR3 runs to 12 residues. Based on the CDR3 plus reference TRBV30 and TRBJ2-3, the full variable domain is SQTIHQWPATLVQPVGSPLSLECTVEGTSNPNLYWYRQAAGRGLQLLFYSVGIGQISSEVPQNLSASRPQDRQFILSSKKLLLSDSGFYLCAWSVMSHYQYFGPGTRLTVL.